This TCR beta chain originates from a study of CD8+ T cells in alopecia areata. General study findings and limits: In scalp samples, resident alphabeta T cells of normal skin are also sequenced. A large proportion of expanded lesional clones were detected persisting in scalp and blood during tofacitinib.

V lost 3 bases and J lost 8; bases outside the gene matches: 7. The CDR3 loop spans 16 amino acids. Germline CDR1 is MGHRA and CDR2 is YSYEKL. Concerning this clone: Antigen: not known.

Sequencing used cDNA as its template, made by extracting RNA and reverse transcribing it. Profiling relied on immunoSEQ multiplex PCR, and the TCRdb table lists in-frame clones only, not all of them. The sample shows 200,000 or so clones, more than 30% of them seen only once. The treatment denotes: oral pan-JAK inhibitor, 5-10 mg twice daily. Alopecia areata patients provided lesional scalp punch biopsies and peripheral blood. The sequence came from a human donor with alopecia areata. The chain is built from TRBV4-1 and TRBJ2-1; 13 nucleotides align to TRBD2. Here the sequenced sample was CD4+ T cells sorted from blood, taken between weeks 30 and 35, from a patient treated with tofacitinib. The CDR3 sequence: CASSHGDTSGRDEQFF. In DNA form, the CDR3 reads TGCGCCAGCAGCCATGGGGACACTAGCGGGAGGGATGAGCAGTTCTTC.